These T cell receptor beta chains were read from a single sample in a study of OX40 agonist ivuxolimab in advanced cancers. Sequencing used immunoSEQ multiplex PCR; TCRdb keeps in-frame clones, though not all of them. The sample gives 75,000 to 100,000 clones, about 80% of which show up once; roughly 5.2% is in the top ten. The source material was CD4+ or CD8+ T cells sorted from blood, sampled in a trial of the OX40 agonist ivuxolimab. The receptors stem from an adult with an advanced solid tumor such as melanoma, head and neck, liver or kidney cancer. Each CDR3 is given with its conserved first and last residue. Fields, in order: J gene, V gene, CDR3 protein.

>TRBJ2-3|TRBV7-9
CASSPRGTDTQYF
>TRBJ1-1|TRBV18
CASSRLGQGNTEAFF
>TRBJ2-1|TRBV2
CASRRGTSGRSLKFF
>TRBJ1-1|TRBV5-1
CASSFQGNTEAFF
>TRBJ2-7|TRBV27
CASSHPDISSGPVEQYF
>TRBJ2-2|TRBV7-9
CASSLSGGNTGELFF
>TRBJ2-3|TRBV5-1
CASSASGVPADTQYF
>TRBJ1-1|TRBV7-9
CASSLVFGQGINTEAFF
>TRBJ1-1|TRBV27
CASSLDRKNTEAFF
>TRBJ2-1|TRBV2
CASSKTSPPEQFF
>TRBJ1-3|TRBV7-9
CASSLDGFAGNTIYF
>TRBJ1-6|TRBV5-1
CASSLVGANSPLHF
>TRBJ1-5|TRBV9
CASSAGTAQPQHF
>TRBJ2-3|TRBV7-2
CASSLTSGSGTDTQYF
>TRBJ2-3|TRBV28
CASSLTGTTDTQYF
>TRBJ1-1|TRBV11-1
CASSLRQGVNTEAFF
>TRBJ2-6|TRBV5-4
CASSPGGSGANVLTF
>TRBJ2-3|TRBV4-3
CASSQDWTSGRLGLPDTQYF
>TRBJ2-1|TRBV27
CASSFGRLNEQFF
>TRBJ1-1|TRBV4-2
CASSGPGGSTEAFF
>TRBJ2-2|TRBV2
CASSGRGKAGELFF
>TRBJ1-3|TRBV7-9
CASSPETGYGNTIYF
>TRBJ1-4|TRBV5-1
CASGQGRTNEKLFF
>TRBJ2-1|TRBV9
CASSVVSQVPNEQFF
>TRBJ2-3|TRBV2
CASSGPDRGRSPDTQYF
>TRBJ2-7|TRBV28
CASSLSGTTYEQYF
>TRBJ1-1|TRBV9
CASSVWTNTEAFF